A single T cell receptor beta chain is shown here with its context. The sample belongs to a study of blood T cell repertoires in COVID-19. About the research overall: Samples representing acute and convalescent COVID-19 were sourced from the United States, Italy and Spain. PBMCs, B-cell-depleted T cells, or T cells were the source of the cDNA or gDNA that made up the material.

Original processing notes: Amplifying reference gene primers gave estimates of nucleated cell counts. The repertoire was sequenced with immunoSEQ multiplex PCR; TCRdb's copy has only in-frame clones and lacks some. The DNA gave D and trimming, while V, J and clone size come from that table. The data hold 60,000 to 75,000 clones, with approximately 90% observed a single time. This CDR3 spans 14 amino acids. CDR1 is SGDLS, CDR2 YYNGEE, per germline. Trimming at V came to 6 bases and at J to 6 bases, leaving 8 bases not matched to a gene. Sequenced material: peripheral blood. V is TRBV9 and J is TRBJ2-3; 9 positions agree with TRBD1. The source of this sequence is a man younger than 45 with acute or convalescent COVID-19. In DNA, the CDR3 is TGTGCCAGCAATCTCGGACAGGGGTCGGATACGCAGTATTTT. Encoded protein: CASNLGQGSDTQYF.